This T cell receptor beta chain originates from a study of blood T cell repertoires in COVID-19. Study details: Sources were T cells, B-cell-depleted T cells, or PBMCs; the material itself was cDNA or gDNA.

The V and J ends lost 5 bases and 6 bases respectively, with 17 bases between them. The CDR3 loop spans 16 amino acids. Germline values: CDR1 SGHTA, CDR2 FQGNSA. In the original processing: Amplification from reference gene primers served as the basis for estimated nucleated cell counts. This table comes from immunoSEQ multiplex PCR, and its TCRdb copy is limited to in-frame clones, with some not included. V, J and clone size are taken as reported in that table, and D and trimming were inferred from the DNA itself. The sample carries more than 35,000 clones, around 80% recorded once. The clonotype originates from an elderly man with active or convalescent COVID-19. The chain uses TRBV7-2 and TRBJ1-6; the D gene is possibly TRBD1 (6 bases). Material: peripheral blood. This chain's CDR3 is CASSVGGPGVNSPLHF. Here the CDR3 DNA reads TGTGCCAGCAGCGTTGGAGGACCAGGGGTTAATTCACCCCTCCACTTT.